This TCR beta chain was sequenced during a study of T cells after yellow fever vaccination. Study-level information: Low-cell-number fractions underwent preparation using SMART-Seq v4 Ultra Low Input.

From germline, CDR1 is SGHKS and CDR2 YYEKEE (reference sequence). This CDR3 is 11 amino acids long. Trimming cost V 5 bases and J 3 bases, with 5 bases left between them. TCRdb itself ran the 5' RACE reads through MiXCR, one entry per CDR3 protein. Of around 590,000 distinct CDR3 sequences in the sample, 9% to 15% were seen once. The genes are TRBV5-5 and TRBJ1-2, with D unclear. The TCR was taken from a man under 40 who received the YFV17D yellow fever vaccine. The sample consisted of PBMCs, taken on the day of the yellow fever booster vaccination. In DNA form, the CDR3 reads TGTGCCAGCAGTAAAGACTATGGCTACACCTTC. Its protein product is CASSKDYGYTF.